This T cell receptor beta chain was sequenced for a study of healthy donors' naive CD4 and CD8 T cells. The CDR3 runs 15 residues. Per germline, CDR1 SQVTM and CDR2 ANQGSEA. The V end lost 6 bases, the J end lost 2 bases, and 16 bases lay between the germline ends. TCR libraries were built from about 500 ng of total RNA by linear amplification. TCRdb re-derived calls from the reads in MiXCR, one entry per CDR3 protein. The data contain approximately 200,000 distinct CDR3 sequences, around 70% of them singletons. V is TRBV29-1 and J is TRBJ2-2; maybe TRBD1 (5 bases). The sample was naive CD4+ and CD8+ T cells sorted from blood, pooled from several donors. This clonotype originated in a pool of human donors in good health; the sample pools cells from several healthy donors. The CDR3 region has the DNA TGCAGCGTGGATACAGACAGCACCAACACCGGGGAGCTGTTTTTT. This encodes CSVDTDSTNTGELFF.